A single sample is the source of the 17 T cell receptor beta chains below, sequenced in a study of tumor-infiltrating lymphocytes in primary liver carcinoma. Unsorted bulk tissue (about 20-30 mg) underwent RNA and DNA co-extraction. Synthesis of TCR beta cDNA was carried out from about 540 ng total RNA with a constant-region primer. The TCR beta library was amplified through three nested multiplex PCR rounds in a modified ARM-PCR procedure. The opening two PCR rounds, around 9 cycles each, paired TRBV1-TRBV30 forward primers with a C-beta reverse primer. TCRdb reprocessed the multiplex PCR reads with MiXCR, giving one entry per CDR3 protein. The sample holds 85,000 to 100,000 distinct CDR3 sequences; about 70% are singletons and the top ten take roughly 27%. The sample taken for sequencing was tumor-adjacent normal liver tissue. The receptor set was obtained from a man aged 40-55 years with primary liver carcinoma and hepatitis B virus infection.

With respect to this clonotype: The junction does not match germline at one end; this may be a read error. This chain links TRBV6-6 with TRBJ2-5; no firm D call. The CDR3 has 14 residues. Per germline, CDR1 MNHNY and CDR2 SVGAGI (reference sequence). CDR3 loop: CAGRRGGPGETQYF. The CDR3 DNA reads TGTGCCGGCAGACGCGGTGGGCCCGGGGAGACCCAGTACTTC.

This clonotype has a single count. Sequence at one end of the junction differs from germline and may be a read error. The rearrangement links TRBV30 to TRBJ2-2; D is undetermined. The V gene's germline CDR1 is GTSNPN and CDR2 SVGIG (reference sequence). This CDR3 is built from 14 residues. The CDR3: CASSVGVNTGELFF. CDR3 DNA: TGTGCCTCGAGTGTTGGGGTAAACACCGGGGAGCTGTTTTTT.

The chain couples TRBV12-3 or TRBV12-4 to TRBJ2-7; 11 bases match TRBD2. The V gene end was trimmed by 10 bases and the J gene end by 6 bases; junction bases not matched to a gene: 17. The CDR3 runs 16 residues. CDR3 bases: TGTGCCACTAGTTTATTAGCGGGAGGGCCTCCCTGCGAGCAGTACTTC. This translates into CATSLLAGGPPCEQYF.

Details on this clonotype: This may stem from a read error, because a much larger clone lies one nucleotide away. The chain links TRBV12-3 or TRBV12-4 to TRBJ2-3; the D gene could be TRBD1 or TRBD2 (5 bases each). The CDR3 loop spans 15 amino acids. V was trimmed by 4 bases and J by 1 base, leaving 12 bases between them. The CDR3 is CASSSGPAGTDTQYF. Here the CDR3 DNA reads TGTGCCAGCAGTTCGGGACCAGCGGGCACAGATACGCAGTATTTT.

This clonotype was picked up one time. A much larger clone lies a single base off, so this may be a read error. The chain couples TRBV12-3 or TRBV12-4 to TRBJ2-5, with no clear D. This CDR3 has 12 residues. This chain's CDR3 is CASSYDQESQYF. CDR3 DNA: TGTGCCAGCAGTTACGACCAAGAGAGCCAGTACTTC.

V gene TRBV5-5 combines with J gene TRBJ2-1; TRBD2 might be the D (5 bases). CDR1 is SGHKS, CDR2 YYEKEE, per germline (reference sequence). The CDR3 extends over 13 amino acids. V lost 2 bases to trimming and J lost 7 bases, with 10 bases between them. In nucleotides, the CDR3 is TGTGCCAGCAGCTTCGGACTGAGGAATGAGCAGTTCTTC. It codes for CASSFGLRNEQFF.

In the case of this clonotype: One end of the junction varies from germline; a read error may be responsible. V is TRBV6-1 and J is TRBJ1-5; D call uncertain. The CDR3 is 17 amino acids. Germline CDR1 reads MNHNS; CDR2 reads SASEGT. The DNA of the CDR3 is TGTGCCAGCAGTGAAGCGGCGGTGATGGACGGCAATCAGCCCCAGAATTTT. Translating it yields CASSEAAVMDGNQPQNF.

Points on this clonotype: This may be a read error, as it is one base from a much larger clone. This CDR3 reads CSISGRASRNEQFF. DNA of the CDR3: TGCAGCATCAGCGGGAGGGCCTCTCGCAATGAGCAGTTCTTC. The V and J genes are TRBV29-1 and TRBJ2-1; 10 bases are shared with TRBD2. This CDR3 is built from 14 residues. In germline, CDR1 is SQVTM, CDR2 ANQGSEA. Trimming took 8 bases from V and 6 from J; bases not matched to a gene: 10.

A remark on this clonotype: A read error is possible here, since a much larger clone lies one base away. The chain has TRBV28 and TRBJ2-1; D unresolved. V was pared by 5 bases and J by 11 bases, with 13 bases between. Germline assignment: CDR1 MDHEN and CDR2 SYDVKM. This CDR3 has 12 residues. The CDR3 spells CASSPTWVKQFF. The DNA of the CDR3 is TGTGCCAGCAGTCCTACATGGGTAAAGCAGTTCTTC. The full variable domain, with the rest looked up from reference TRBV28 and TRBJ2-1, is DVKVTQSSRYLVKRTGEKVFLECVQDMDHENMFWYRQDPGLGLRLIYFSYDVKMKEKGDIPEGYSVSREKKERFSLILESASTNQTSMYLCASSPTWVKQFFGPGTRLTVL.

The V and J genes are TRBV4-1 and TRBJ2-5, with a tentative D call TRBD2 (5 bases). Trimming removed 1 base at V and 4 bases at J, with 13 bases between. Per germline, CDR1 MGHRA and CDR2 YSYEKL. The CDR3 loop spans 15 amino acids. The chain's CDR3 is CASSQVEARGETQYF. CDR3 sequence (DNA): TGCGCCAGCAGCCAAGTGGAGGCCAGAGGAGAGACCCAGTACTTC.

Details on this clonotype: Relative to the germline gene, one junction end is altered; a read error may explain this. The rearrangement uses TRBV11-2 and TRBJ2-2; D not resolved. This CDR3 is 18 amino acids long. Germline CDR1 reads SGHAT; CDR2 reads FQNNGV. CDR3 bases: TGTACCAGCTGCCGTACCGGAGTGGCACCCCCGAACACCGGGGAGCTGTTTTTT. As protein: CTSCRTGVAPPNTGELFF. The whole variable domain, filled in from reference TRBV11-2 and TRBJ2-2, reads EAGVAQSPRYKIIEKRQSVAFWCNPISGHATLYWYQQILGQGPKLLIQFQNNGVVDDSQLPKDRFSAERLKGVDSTLKIQPAKLEDSAVYLCTSCRTGVAPPNTGELFFGEGSRLTVL.

Of note for this clonotype: A much more abundant neighbour one base away suggests this may be a read error. The V and J genes are TRBV4-1 and TRBJ2-1, with D perhaps TRBD2 (6 bases). The CDR3 covers 18 residues. Germline CDR1 MGHRA, CDR2 YSYEKL. The CDR3 DNA sequence: TGCACCAGCAGCCAAGAAGGCCCCTACGGGAGCTCCTACAATGAGCAGTTCTTC. Its translation is CTSSQEGPYGSSYNEQFF.

The gene calls are TRBV30 and TRBJ2-7; D is unclear. The CDR3 totals 12 residues. The germline CDR1 and CDR2 sequences are GTSNPN and SVGIG (reference sequence). Trimming took off 4 bases at V and 12 bases at J, with 19 bases between the two ends. CDR3 loop: CAWTRTPYGRYF. DNA for the CDR3: TGTGCCTGGACTCGTACCCCCTACGGGCGGTACTTC.

The table lists this clonotype with many counts. The chain has TRBV6-5 and TRBJ2-7; 7 bases are shared with TRBD1. J was trimmed by 0 bases and V by 4 bases; bases with no gene match: 3. The CDR3 totals 14 residues. The germline CDR1 and CDR2 sequences are MNHEY and SVGAGI. This chain's CDR3 is CASSWDRSSYEQYF. The CDR3 DNA is TGTGCCAGCAGTTGGGACAGAAGCTCCTACGAGCAGTACTTC.

In this sample, this clonotype turned up many times. The chain links TRBV7-9 to TRBJ2-1; no reliable D call. V dropped 5 bases and J dropped 7 bases, with 12 bases sitting between them. CDR1 and CDR2 from the germline V gene are SEHNR and FQNEAQ (reference sequence). The CDR3 contains 13 residues. The CDR3 loop is CASSTPLRNEQFF. In DNA form, the CDR3 reads TGTGCCAGCAGCACGCCTCTGCGGAATGAGCAGTTCTTC.

About this clonotype: One junction end does not reproduce the germline sequence, and a read error may be involved. The genes are TRBV11-1 and TRBJ2-7, with D tentatively TRBD1 (5 bases). Germline CDR1 is SGHAT and CDR2 is FQDESV (reference sequence). The CDR3 loop spans 14 amino acids. The CDR3 DNA reads as TGTGCCAGCAGCGCCTTCGGAAGGACATACGAGCATTACTTC. Protein sequence: CASSAFGRTYEHYF. Variable domain in full (rest from reference TRBV11-1 and TRBJ2-7): EAEVAQSPRYKITEKSQAVAFWCDPISGHATLYWYRQILGQGPELLVQFQDESVVDDSQLPKDRFSAERLKGVDSTLKIQPAELGDSAMYLCASSAFGRTYEHYFGPGTRLTVT.

The sample holds many counts of this clonotype. The chain links TRBV12-3 or TRBV12-4 to TRBJ1-4; no clear D. V lost 7 bases to trimming and J lost 8 bases, with 17 bases between them. The CDR3 is made up of 14 amino acids. For the CDR3, the DNA is TGTGCCAGCACTCTCGGGAGGATTGACGAAAAACTGTTTTTT. Protein sequence: CASTLGRIDEKLFF.